The 6 T cell receptor beta chains listed next were all sequenced from one sample in a study of Ad26.COV2.S vaccination and SARS-CoV-2 variants. Treatment: some 19 received Ad26.COV2.S at low or high dose, single or two shots; roughly five received placebo; per-sample allocation not given. Material that was analyzed had been drawn on day 63 after the first vaccine or placebo injection. Using immunoSEQ multiplex PCR, the repertoire was profiled, and TCRdb retains in-frame clones only, with some absent. The sample has about 370,000 clones, roughly nine tenths seen once. Source: peripheral blood, taken in a trial of Ad26.COV2.S vaccine versus placebo. All receptors derive from a person between 18 and 59 years old who received the Ad26.COV2.S COVID-19 vaccine or a placebo.

This clone showed up just a few times. The chain combines TRBV5-1 with TRBJ1-1; 7 bases agree with TRBD1. CDR3 length: 16 residues. CDR1 and CDR2 from the germline V gene are SGHRS and YFSETQ. The J segment lost 1 base and the V segment lost 3 bases, leaving 9 bases of the junction unmatched. CDR3 nucleotide sequence: TGCGCCAGCAGCTACGAACAGGGGCCGAGGAACACTGAAGCTTTCTTT. It translates to CASSYEQGPRNTEAFF.

The V and J genes are TRBV28 and TRBJ2-1; 9 bases align to TRBD2. J was trimmed by 8 bases and V by 3 bases; bases with no gene match: 5. The germline CDR1 and CDR2 sequences are MDHEN and SYDVKM. The CDR3 loop spans 14 amino acids. The CDR3 is CASSLLAGTYEQFF. CDR3 in DNA: TGTGCCAGCAGTTTGCTAGCGGGGACCTATGAGCAGTTCTTC.

The CDR3 loop reads CASSYADDGQETQYF. Here the CDR3 DNA reads TGTGCCAGCAGTTACGCAGATGACGGCCAAGAGACCCAGTACTTC. V is TRBV6-5 and J is TRBJ2-5; D gene uncertain. This CDR3 comprises 15 residues. The germline gives CDR1 MNHEY, CDR2 SVGAGI. Trimming removed 2 bases at V and 1 base at J, with 11 bases between.

DNA of the CDR3: TGTGCCATCACCGATGACAGGGCGGAAAAACTGTTTTTT. Its protein product is CAITDDRAEKLFF. The genes are TRBV10-3 and TRBJ1-4, with 7 bases aligning to TRBD1. The J segment lost 8 bases and the V segment lost 7 bases, leaving 7 bases of the junction unmatched. Germline CDR1 reads ENHRY; CDR2 reads SYGVKD. This CDR3 contains 13 residues.

The rearrangement uses TRBV18 and TRBJ1-2; 8 positions match TRBD1. The germline gives CDR1 KGHSH, CDR2 LQKENI. Losses at the gene ends were 3 bases for V and 6 bases for J; bases not matched to a gene: 15. The CDR3 has 17 amino acids. The CDR3 coding sequence is TGTGCCAGCTCACCGGATCTACCGGGGCAGGGGGCGAATGGCTACACCTTC. As protein: CASSPDLPGQGANGYTF.

In DNA form, the CDR3 reads TGTGCCAGCAGTATGGGGACCTACGAGCAGTACTTC. Translation gives CASSMGTYEQYF. V gene TRBV18 combines with J gene TRBJ2-7; the D is unclear. The CDR3 sequence is 12 residues long. Germline CDR1 KGHSH, CDR2 LQKENI. The V end was cut by 8 bases, the J end by 2 bases, with 10 bases between.